The T cell receptor beta chain described here comes from a study of T-cell reconstitution after alpha-beta-depleted transplantation in children. Germline CDR1 is SGHTA and CDR2 is FQGNSA. The V gene lost 5 bases and the J gene lost 2 bases, with 7 bases spanning the gap. This CDR3 has 12 amino acids. Unique molecular identifiers were incorporated when the TCRbeta library was constructed. TCRdb processed the PCR reads anew with MiXCR; each CDR3 protein has one entry. The sample yields 600,000 to 700,000 distinct CDR3 sequences, roughly 17% seen once. This clonotype was seen repeatedly, ten times or more.

The receptor comes from a human donor who donated a stem cell graft to a child with acute myeloid leukemia. The specimen was PBMCs from the stem cell graft donor, collected from the stem cell graft. The V and J genes are TRBV7-2 and TRBJ2-7, with D possibly matching TRBD2 (6 bases). CDR3 amino acids: CASSRGAYEQYF. The CDR3 DNA reads TGTGCCAGCAGCCGCGGGGCCTACGAGCAGTACTTC. Full variable domain (rest looked up from reference TRBV7-2 and TRBJ2-7): GAGVSQSPSNKVTEKGKDVELRCDPISGHTALYWYRQSLGQGLEFLIYFQGNSAPDKSGLPSDRFSAERTGGSVSTLTIQRTQQEDSAVYLCASSRGAYEQYFGPGTRLTVT.